Listed below are T cell receptor beta chains from one sample, sequenced in a study of control samples from healthy donors and cancer patients. The repertoire was sequenced with immunoSEQ multiplex PCR; TCRdb's copy has only in-frame clones and lacks some. The sample includes roughly 170,000 clones, around 93% of them seen just once. Material for sequencing was blood. These receptors came from a woman aged 55-70 years in good health. Both conserved end residues are part of each CDR3. A D gene is named only where the DNA matches it firmly. For some rows the clone size is stated as once, few or many, or as a class when expanded; others skip it.

CDR3: CASSHTEQGAYEQYF
DNA: TGCGCCAGCAGCCACACGGAACAGGGGGCCTACGAGCAGTACTTC
D: TRBD1
V: TRBV4-1
size: .
J: TRBJ2-7

CDR3: CASSQAAENGSGGYNEQFF
DNA: TGTGCCAGCAGCCAAGCCGCAGAGAACGGGTCCGGGGGTTACAATGAGCAGTTCTTC
D: .
V: TRBV4-2
size: .
J: TRBJ2-1

CDR3: CASSVTLGGTGETQYF
DNA: TGTGCCAGCAGTGTAACATTGGGCGGGACGGGGGAGACCCAGTACTTC
D: .
V: TRBV2
size: .
J: TRBJ2-5

CDR3: CASSLTVPPSTDTQYF
DNA: TGTGCCAGCTCACTGACAGTTCCGCCTAGCACAGATACGCAGTATTTT
D: .
V: TRBV18
size: .
J: TRBJ2-3

CDR3: CASSYVQGRTEAFF
DNA: TGTGCCAGCAGTTACGTGCAGGGAAGGACTGAAGCTTTCTTT
D: .
V: TRBV6-2/TRBV6-3
size: .
J: TRBJ1-1

CDR3: CASSQVVDSPFYGQYF
DNA: TGCGCCAGCAGCCAAGTGGTGGACAGTCCTTTCTACGGGCAGTACTTC
D: .
V: TRBV4-3
size: .
J: TRBJ2-7

CDR3: CASRTRQGATGELFF
DNA: TGTGCCAGCCGCACCAGACAGGGGGCAACCGGGGAGCTGTTTTTT
D: TRBD1
V: TRBV6-4
size: once
J: TRBJ2-2

CDR3: CASRAQGANEKLFF
DNA: TGTGCCAGCAGGGCTCAGGGGGCCAATGAAAAACTGTTTTTT
D: TRBD1
V: TRBV5-4
size: .
J: TRBJ1-4

CDR3: CASSRDRGRDTEAFF
DNA: TGTGCCAGCAGTAGGGACAGGGGGCGGGACACTGAAGCTTTCTTT
D: TRBD1
V: TRBV6-5
size: .
J: TRBJ1-1

CDR3: CASSPSRPGIGYTF
DNA: TGCGCCAGCAGCCCGTCGAGACCCGGAATCGGCTACACCTTC
D: .
V: TRBV4-3
size: .
J: TRBJ1-2

CDR3: CASSPGQEETQYF
DNA: TGTGCCAGCAGCCCGGGACAGGAAGAGACCCAGTACTTC
D: TRBD1
V: TRBV7-8
size: .
J: TRBJ2-5

CDR3: CASSLAAGGGTEAFF
DNA: TGTGCCAGCAGCTTAGCAGCCGGGGGCGGGACTGAAGCTTTCTTT
D: .
V: TRBV7-9
size: .
J: TRBJ1-1

CDR3: CASSPPSGARQTYNEQFF
DNA: TGTGCCAGTAGTCCCCCTAGCGGGGCGCGCCAAACTTACAATGAGCAGTTCTTC
D: TRBD2
V: TRBV19
size: .
J: TRBJ2-1

CDR3: CASSLTPPGLAGGSLAQYF
DNA: TGTGCCAGCAGTCTAACTCCTCCGGGACTAGCGGGGGGGTCTTTGGCCCAGTACTTC
D: TRBD2
V: TRBV27
size: .
J: TRBJ2-5

CDR3: CASSESYKGRFVRNEQFF
DNA: TGCGCCAGCAGTGAGTCCTACAAGGGCCGGTTTGTGAGGAATGAGCAGTTCTTC
D: .
V: TRBV10-1
size: .
J: TRBJ2-1

CDR3: CASSPPGALTGWRTGELFF
DNA: TGTGCCAGCAGCCCACCCGGCGCCTTGACGGGCTGGCGGACCGGGGAGCTGTTTTTT
D: .
V: TRBV9
size: .
J: TRBJ2-2

CDR3: CASSLLGTGRNQPQHF
DNA: TGTGCCAGCAGCTTACTCGGGACAGGGAGGAATCAGCCCCAGCATTTT
D: TRBD1
V: TRBV7-2
size: .
J: TRBJ1-5

CDR3: CASSPNRGLVGGTEAFF
DNA: TGTGCCAGCTCACCGAACAGGGGGCTGGTCGGGGGGACTGAAGCTTTCTTT
D: TRBD1
V: TRBV18
size: .
J: TRBJ1-1

CDR3: CASSLTRLLNTEAFF
DNA: TGCGCCAGCAGCTTGACCCGTCTCCTGAACACTGAAGCTTTCTTT
D: .
V: TRBV5-1
size: .
J: TRBJ1-1

CDR3: CASSAQGPYSNQPQHF
DNA: TGTGCCAGTAGTGCCCAAGGGCCCTATAGCAATCAGCCCCAGCATTTT
D: .
V: TRBV19
size: .
J: TRBJ1-5

CDR3: CASSPYGQGGNIQYF
DNA: TGTGCCAGCTCACCATATGGACAGGGAGGTAACATTCAGTACTTC
D: TRBD1
V: TRBV18
size: .
J: TRBJ2-4

CDR3: CASSPRESWGTDTQYF
DNA: TGTGCCAGCTCACCACGAGAGTCTTGGGGCACAGATACGCAGTATTTT
D: .
V: TRBV18
size: .
J: TRBJ2-3

CDR3: CASSIDVLGTNSNQPQHF
DNA: TGTGCCAGTAGTATAGACGTACTCGGGACAAATAGCAATCAGCCCCAGCATTTT
D: .
V: TRBV19
size: .
J: TRBJ1-5

CDR3: CASSQARQGVGYTF
DNA: TGTGCCAGCAGCCAAGCTCGACAGGGGGTTGGCTACACCTTC
D: TRBD1
V: TRBV14
size: .
J: TRBJ1-2

CDR3: CASSMEGTEGSSAFF
DNA: TGTGCCAGCAGCATGGAGGGCACTGAGGGGTCGAGTGCTTTCTTT
D: .
V: TRBV5-6
size: .
J: TRBJ1-1

CDR3: CASSPYTVTYNEQFF
DNA: TGTGCCAGCTCACCATACACTGTAACCTACAATGAGCAGTTCTTC
D: .
V: TRBV18
size: .
J: TRBJ2-1

CDR3: CASSADTYEQYF
DNA: TGCGCCAGCAGCGCGGACACGTACGAGCAGTACTTC
D: .
V: TRBV5-1
size: .
J: TRBJ2-7

CDR3: CSVEVRDRPDTQYF
DNA: TGCAGCGTCGAAGTCCGGGACCGACCAGATACGCAGTATTTT
D: .
V: TRBV29-1
size: .
J: TRBJ2-3

CDR3: CASSTAGTGNYGYTF
DNA: TGTGCCAGCAGCACCGCCGGGACAGGGAACTATGGCTACACCTTC
D: TRBD1
V: TRBV27
size: .
J: TRBJ1-2

CDR3: CASSRTFGTVYEQYF
DNA: TGTGCCAGTAGTAGAACATTCGGGACAGTCTACGAGCAGTACTTC
D: TRBD1
V: TRBV19
size: .
J: TRBJ2-7

CDR3: CASSKQETTGTGDYGYTF
DNA: TGTGCCAGCAGCAAACAAGAAACTACCGGGACAGGCGACTATGGCTACACCTTC
D: .
V: TRBV21-1
size: .
J: TRBJ1-2

CDR3: CASSLGWGDYGYTF
DNA: TGCGCCAGCAGCTTGGGATGGGGGGACTATGGCTACACCTTC
D: .
V: TRBV5-1
size: .
J: TRBJ1-2